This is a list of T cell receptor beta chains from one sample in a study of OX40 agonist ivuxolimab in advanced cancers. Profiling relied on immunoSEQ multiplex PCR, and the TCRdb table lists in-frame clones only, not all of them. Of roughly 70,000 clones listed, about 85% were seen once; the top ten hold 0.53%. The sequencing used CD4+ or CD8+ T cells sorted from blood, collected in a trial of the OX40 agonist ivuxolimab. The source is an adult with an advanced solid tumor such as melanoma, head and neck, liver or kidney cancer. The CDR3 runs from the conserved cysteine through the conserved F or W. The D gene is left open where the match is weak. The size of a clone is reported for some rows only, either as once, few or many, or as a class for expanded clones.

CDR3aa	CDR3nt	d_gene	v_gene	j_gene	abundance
CASSTGTGVYEQYF	TGTGCCAGCAGTACCGGGACAGGGGTCTACGAGCAGTACTTC	TRBD1	TRBV2	TRBJ2-7	NA
CASSVQGVWNTEAFF	TGTGCCAGCAGTGTGCAGGGGGTATGGAACACTGAAGCTTTCTTT	TRBD1	TRBV2	TRBJ1-1	NA
CASSMAGRYEQYF	TGTGCCAGTAGTATGGCAGGTCGCTACGAGCAGTACTTC	NA	TRBV19	TRBJ2-7	few
CASRPSTAQETQYF	TGTGCCAGCAGACCGTCGACAGCCCAAGAGACCCAGTACTTC	NA	TRBV6-1	TRBJ2-5	once
CAWSGGDYGYTF	TGTGCCTGGAGTGGAGGCGACTATGGCTACACCTTC	NA	TRBV30	TRBJ1-2	NA
CASSTRTTTVEQFF	TGTGCCAGTAGTACTAGGACCACCACAGTCGAGCAGTTCTTC	NA	TRBV19	TRBJ2-1	NA
CASSPSTGNEQYF	TGTGCCAGCAGTCCCTCGACAGGGAATGAGCAGTACTTC	TRBD1	TRBV28	TRBJ2-7	NA
CASSKSTGGVTEAFF	TGTGCCAGCAGCAAATCGACAGGAGGGGTCACTGAAGCTTTCTTT	NA	TRBV11-3	TRBJ1-1	NA
CASSIRGSAGAYNEQFF	TGTGCCAGTAGTATTAGAGGGTCAGCGGGAGCCTACAATGAGCAGTTCTTC	TRBD2	TRBV19	TRBJ2-1	few
CASSLRLAGSYNEQFF	TGTGCCAGCAGTCTGAGACTAGCGGGATCCTACAATGAGCAGTTCTTC	TRBD2	TRBV27	TRBJ2-1	NA
CASSLRQTNTEAFF	TGTGCCAGCAGCTTAAGACAGACGAACACTGAAGCTTTCTTT	NA	TRBV7-2	TRBJ1-1	few
CASSRDRYEQYF	TGTGCCAGCAGCAGGGACAGGTACGAGCAGTACTTC	TRBD1	TRBV5-4	TRBJ2-7	NA